Listed below are T cell receptor beta chains from one sample, sequenced in a study of T cell responses to AZD1222 COVID-19 vaccine. Libraries were prepared by immunoSEQ multiplex PCR; TCRdb keeps only in-frame clonotypes and omits some of them. The sample lists roughly 150,000 clones, 88% occurring once. Material: peripheral blood, obtained after recovery from COVID-19. The receptors were sampled from an adult who had recovered from COVID-19. Both conserved end residues are part of each CDR3.

J	V	CDR3
TRBJ1-4	TRBV7-9	CASSLTGAGEKLFF
TRBJ1-2	TRBV6-5	CASSSPGPRGGYTF
TRBJ1-2	TRBV6-4	CATQSDSYGYTF
TRBJ1-1	TRBV7-9	CASSLGGGRNTEAFF
TRBJ1-2	TRBV3-1/TRBV3-2	CASSQERFGGYTF
TRBJ2-5	TRBV5-1	CASRRGEETQYF
TRBJ1-5	TRBV7-9	CASSLTGGDNQPQHF
TRBJ1-6	TRBV10-3	CAIRAVTGTNSPLHF
TRBJ2-7	TRBV3-1/TRBV3-2	CASSPRQGSYEQYF
TRBJ2-3	TRBV9	CASSPLASGSADTQYF
TRBJ1-2	TRBV19	CASSERRNYGYTF
TRBJ2-7	TRBV3-1/TRBV3-2	CASEGTGKYYEQYF
TRBJ1-1	TRBV7-2	CASSLPGHTEAFF
TRBJ2-5	TRBV5-1	CASSLAIGGASTFQETQYF
TRBJ1-2	TRBV27	CASSLYAGTANYGYTF
TRBJ1-3	TRBV28	CASNQGARGNTIYF